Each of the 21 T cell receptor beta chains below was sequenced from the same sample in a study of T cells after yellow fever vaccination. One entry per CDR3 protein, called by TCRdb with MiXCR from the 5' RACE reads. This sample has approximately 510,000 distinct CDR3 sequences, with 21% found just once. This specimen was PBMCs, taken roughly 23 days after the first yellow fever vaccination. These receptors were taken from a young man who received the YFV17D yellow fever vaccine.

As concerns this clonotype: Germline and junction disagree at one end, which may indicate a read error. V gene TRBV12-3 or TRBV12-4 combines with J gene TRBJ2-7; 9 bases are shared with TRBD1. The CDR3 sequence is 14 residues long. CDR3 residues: CASSPGTGPHRVGF. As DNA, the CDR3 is TGTGCCAGCAGCCCCGGGACAGGGCCCCATCGTGTGGGCTTC.

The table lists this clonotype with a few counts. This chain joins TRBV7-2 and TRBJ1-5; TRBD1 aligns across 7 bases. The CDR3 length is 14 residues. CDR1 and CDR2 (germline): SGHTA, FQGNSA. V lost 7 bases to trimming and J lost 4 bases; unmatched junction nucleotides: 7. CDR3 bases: TGTGCCAGCACGCTACACAGGGGAAATCAGCCCCAGCATTTT. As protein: CASTLHRGNQPQHF.

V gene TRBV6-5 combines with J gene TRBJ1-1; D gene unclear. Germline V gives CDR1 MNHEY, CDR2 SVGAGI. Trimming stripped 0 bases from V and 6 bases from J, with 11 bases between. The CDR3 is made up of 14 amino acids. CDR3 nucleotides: TGTGCCAGCAGTTACTCGATAGAACGGGCTGAAGCTTTCTTT. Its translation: CASSYSIERAEAFF.

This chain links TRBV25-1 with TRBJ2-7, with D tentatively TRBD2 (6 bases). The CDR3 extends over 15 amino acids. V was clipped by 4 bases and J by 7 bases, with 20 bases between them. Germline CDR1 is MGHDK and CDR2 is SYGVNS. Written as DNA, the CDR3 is TGTGCCAGCAGTGCCCTAGGGGCGGGGCTGGGTGAGCAGTACTTC. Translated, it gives CASSALGAGLGEQYF.

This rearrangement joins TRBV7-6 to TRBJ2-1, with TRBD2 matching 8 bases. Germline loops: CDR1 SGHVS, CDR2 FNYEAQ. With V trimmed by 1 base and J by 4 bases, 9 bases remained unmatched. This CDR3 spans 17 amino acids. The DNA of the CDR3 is TGTGCCAGCAGCTTAGGGTCCTCTAGCGGGTGGTACAATGAGCAGTTCTTC. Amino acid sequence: CASSLGSSSGWYNEQFF.

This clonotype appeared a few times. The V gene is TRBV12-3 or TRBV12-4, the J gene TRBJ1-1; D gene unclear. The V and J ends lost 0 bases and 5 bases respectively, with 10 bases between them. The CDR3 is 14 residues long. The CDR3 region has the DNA TGTGCCAGCAGTTTAGCCTTCTTGAGGACTGAAGCTTTCTTT. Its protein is CASSLAFLRTEAFF.

The CDR3 region has the DNA TGTGCCAGCAGCCAAGCAGGGGGCCTCACGCAGTATTTT. It yields the protein CASSQAGGLTQYF. The chain joins TRBV3-1 to TRBJ2-3; 8 bases align to TRBD1. CDR1 is LGHDT, CDR2 YNNKEL, per germline (reference sequence). V lost 1 base and J lost 9; bases outside the gene matches: 3. There are 13 residues in the CDR3.

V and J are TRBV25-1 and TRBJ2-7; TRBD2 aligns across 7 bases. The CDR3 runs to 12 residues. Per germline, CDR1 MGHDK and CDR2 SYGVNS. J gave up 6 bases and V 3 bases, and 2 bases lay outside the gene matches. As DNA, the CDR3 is TGTGCCAGCAGTGATGGGGAGGGCGAGCAGTACTTC. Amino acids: CASSDGEGEQYF.

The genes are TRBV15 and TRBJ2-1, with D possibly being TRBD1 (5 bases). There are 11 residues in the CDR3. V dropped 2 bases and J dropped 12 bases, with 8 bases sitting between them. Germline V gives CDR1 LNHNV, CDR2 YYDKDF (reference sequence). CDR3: CATSRQGRQFF. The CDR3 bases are TGTGCCACCAGCAGACAGGGCAGGCAGTTCTTC.

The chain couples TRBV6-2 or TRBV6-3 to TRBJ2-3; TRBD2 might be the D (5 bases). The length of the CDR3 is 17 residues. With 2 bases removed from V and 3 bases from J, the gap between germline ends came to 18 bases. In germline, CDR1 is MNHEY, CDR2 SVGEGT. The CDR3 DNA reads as TGTGCCAGCAGTTACGGAGGTGCTTCCTTGGGGACAGATACGCAGTATTTT. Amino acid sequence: CASSYGGASLGTDTQYF.

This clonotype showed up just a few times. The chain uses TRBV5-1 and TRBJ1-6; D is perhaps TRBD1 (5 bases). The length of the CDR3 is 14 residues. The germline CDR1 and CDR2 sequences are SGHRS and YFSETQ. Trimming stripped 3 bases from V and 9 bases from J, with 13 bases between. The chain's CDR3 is CASSWYGGTSPLHF. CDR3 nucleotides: TGCGCCAGCAGCTGGTATGGGGGTACTTCACCCCTCCACTTT.

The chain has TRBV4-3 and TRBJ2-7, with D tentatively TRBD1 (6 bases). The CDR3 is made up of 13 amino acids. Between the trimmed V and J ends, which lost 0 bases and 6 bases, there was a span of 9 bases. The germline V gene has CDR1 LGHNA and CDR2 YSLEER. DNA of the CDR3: TGCGCCAGCAGCCAAGACGGGACACCCGAGCAGTACGTC. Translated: CASSQDGTPEQYV.

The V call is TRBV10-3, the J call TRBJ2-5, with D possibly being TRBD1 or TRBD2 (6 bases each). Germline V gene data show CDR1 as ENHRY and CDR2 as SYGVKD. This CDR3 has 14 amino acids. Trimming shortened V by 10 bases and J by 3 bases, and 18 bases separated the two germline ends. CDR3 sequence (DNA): TGTGCCACCTCTCGGGGGCCTGGGGAAGAGACCCAGTACTTC. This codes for CATSRGPGEETQYF.

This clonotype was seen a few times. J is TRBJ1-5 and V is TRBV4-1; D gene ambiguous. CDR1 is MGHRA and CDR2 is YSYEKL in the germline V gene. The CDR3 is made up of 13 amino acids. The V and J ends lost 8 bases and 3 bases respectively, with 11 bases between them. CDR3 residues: CASSRLINQPQHF. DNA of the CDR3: TGCGCCAGCTCCCGACTGATCAATCAGCCCCAGCATTTT.

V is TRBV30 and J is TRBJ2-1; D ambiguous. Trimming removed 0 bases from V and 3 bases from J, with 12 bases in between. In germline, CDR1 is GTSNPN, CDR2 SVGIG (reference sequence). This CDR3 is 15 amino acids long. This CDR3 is CAWSVGGSLYNEQFF. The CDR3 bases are TGTGCCTGGAGTGTAGGTGGGTCCCTCTACAATGAGCAGTTCTTC.

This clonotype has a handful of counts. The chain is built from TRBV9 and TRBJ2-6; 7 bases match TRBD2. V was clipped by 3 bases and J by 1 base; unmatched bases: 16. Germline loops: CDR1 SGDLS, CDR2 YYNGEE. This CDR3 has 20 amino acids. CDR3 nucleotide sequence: TGTGCCAGCAGCGCAAGAGTGACGGGGGGTATAACTTCTGGGGCCAACGTCCTGACTTTC. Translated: CASSARVTGGITSGANVLTF. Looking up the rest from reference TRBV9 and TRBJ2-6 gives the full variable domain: DSGVTQTPKHLITATGQRVTLRCSPRSGDLSVYWYQQSLDQGLQFLIQYYNGEERAKGNILERFSAQQFPDLHSELNLSSLELGDSALYFCASSARVTGGITSGANVLTFGAGSRLTVL.

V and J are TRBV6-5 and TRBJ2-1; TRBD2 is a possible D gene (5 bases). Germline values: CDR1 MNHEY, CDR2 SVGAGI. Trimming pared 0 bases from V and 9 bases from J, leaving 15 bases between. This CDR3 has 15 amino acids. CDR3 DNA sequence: TGTGCCAGCAGTTACTCGAGAGGCAGGAGCGGTGAGCAGTTCTTC. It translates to CASSYSRGRSGEQFF.

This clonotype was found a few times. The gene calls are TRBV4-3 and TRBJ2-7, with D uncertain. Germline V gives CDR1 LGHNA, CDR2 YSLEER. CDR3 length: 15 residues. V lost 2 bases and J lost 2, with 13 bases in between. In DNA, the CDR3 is TGCGCCAGCAGCCAAAGCCGGCAGGAACCCTACGAGCAGTACTTC. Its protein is CASSQSRQEPYEQYF.

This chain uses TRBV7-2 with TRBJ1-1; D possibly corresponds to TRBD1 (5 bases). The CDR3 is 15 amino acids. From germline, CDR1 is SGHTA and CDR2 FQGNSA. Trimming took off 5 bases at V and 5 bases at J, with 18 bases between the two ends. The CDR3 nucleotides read TGTGCCAGCAGCCTAACCTACGGGGGAGCTACTGAAGCTTTCTTT. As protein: CASSLTYGGATEAFF.

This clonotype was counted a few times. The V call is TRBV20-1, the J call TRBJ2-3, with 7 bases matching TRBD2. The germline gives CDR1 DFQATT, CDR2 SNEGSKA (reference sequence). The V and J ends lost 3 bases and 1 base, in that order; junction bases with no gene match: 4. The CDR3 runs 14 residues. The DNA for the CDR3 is TGCAGTGCTAGCCACACTAGCGGCACAGATACGCAGTATTTT. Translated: CSASHTSGTDTQYF.

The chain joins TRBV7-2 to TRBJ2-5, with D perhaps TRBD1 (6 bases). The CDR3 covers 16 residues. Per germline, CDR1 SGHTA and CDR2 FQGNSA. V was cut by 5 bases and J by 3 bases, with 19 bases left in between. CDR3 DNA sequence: TGTGCCAGCAGCGCAAGGGGGTGGACCTCAGAAGAGACCCAGTACTTC. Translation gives CASSARGWTSEETQYF. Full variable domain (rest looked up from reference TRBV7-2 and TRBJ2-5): GAGVSQSPSNKVTEKGKDVELRCDPISGHTALYWYRQSLGQGLEFLIYFQGNSAPDKSGLPSDRFSAERTGGSVSTLTIQRTQQEDSAVYLCASSARGWTSEETQYFGPGTRLLVL.